These 20 T cell receptor beta chains were all obtained from the same sample, sequenced in a study of shared clonotypes between healthy human individuals. Clones were sequenced by immunoSEQ multiplex PCR, and TCRdb holds only the in-frame ones, with some missing. The table has about 2 million clones, 85% to 95% seen once. The material sequenced was naive CD4+ T cells sorted from blood. Subset indicated: CD45RA+ positively selected. These TCRs come from a man between 18 and 29 years old in good health.

The CDR3 DNA follows: TGTGCCAGCTCACCATCGATACTAGCGGGAGAAGGGCACGAGCAGTACTTC. Translation: CASSPSILAGEGHEQYF. The chain joins TRBV18 to TRBJ2-7, with 11 bases aligning to TRBD2. V lost 2 bases to trimming and J lost 5 bases; unmatched junction nucleotides: 11. CDR3 length equals 17 residues. The germline CDR1 and CDR2 sequences are KGHSH and LQKENI.

The chain couples TRBV28 to TRBJ1-1; D is perhaps TRBD1 (6 bases). CDR1 MDHEN and CDR2 SYDVKM come from the germline V gene. Trimming cost V 6 bases and J 1 base, with 12 bases left between them. The CDR3 runs to 14 residues. CDR3 coding DNA: TGTGCCAGCAGGGGGGGACACCGGAACACTGAAGCTTTCTTT. It codes for CASRGGHRNTEAFF.

The V and J genes are TRBV7-2 and TRBJ2-7; D possibly corresponds to TRBD1 (6 bases). Germline V gene sequence: CDR1 SGHTA, CDR2 FQGNSA. This CDR3 comprises 15 residues. Trimming took 5 bases from V and 3 from J, leaving 17 bases between them. This CDR3 is CASSARPGHYYEQYF. In nucleotides, the CDR3 is TGTGCCAGCAGCGCCCGCCCGGGACACTACTACGAGCAGTACTTC.

This clone was detected a few times. This chain links TRBV2 with TRBJ1-6; D is ambiguous. The CDR3 runs to 14 residues. The germline V gene has CDR1 SNHLY and CDR2 FYNNEI. V lost 2 bases and J 10 bases, leaving 12 bases between the germline ends. CDR3 sequence (DNA): TGTGCCAGCAGTGAAATTGTAGGGAACTCACCCCTCCACTTT. As protein: CASSEIVGNSPLHF.

The rearrangement joins TRBV28 to TRBJ1-4; D may be TRBD1 (6 bases). This CDR3 has 15 residues. In germline, CDR1 is MDHEN, CDR2 SYDVKM. With 7 bases removed from V and 4 bases from J, the gap between germline ends came to 16 bases. CDR3 coding DNA: TGTGCCAGCACCCCCACGGGGGGGCTTAATGAAAAACTGTTTTTT. Protein sequence: CASTPTGGLNEKLFF.

The DNA of the CDR3 is TGTGCCAGCAGCCGACCCAGCTCCTACGAGCAGTACTTC. It codes for CASSRPSSYEQYF. V is TRBV28 and J is TRBJ2-7; D call uncertain. The CDR3 contains 13 residues. Between the trimmed V and J ends, which lost 6 bases and 0 bases, there was a span of 9 bases. Per germline, CDR1 MDHEN and CDR2 SYDVKM.

The rearrangement links TRBV11-2 to TRBJ2-7; 13 nucleotides agree with TRBD2. The V and J ends lost 5 bases and 6 bases, in that order; junction bases with no gene match: 7. The CDR3 loop spans 15 amino acids. The germline CDR1 and CDR2 sequences are SGHAT and FQNNGV. The CDR3 loop reads CASSLLTSGRSEQYF. For the CDR3, the DNA is TGTGCCAGCAGCCTCCTGACTAGCGGGAGGTCCGAGCAGTACTTC.

The chain links TRBV2 to TRBJ2-7, with a tentative D call TRBD2 (5 bases). The CDR3 has 13 residues. Per the germline V gene, CDR1 is SNHLY and CDR2 is FYNNEI. V gave up 0 bases and J gave up 4 bases, with 7 bases separating them. The CDR3 region is CASSEAPGYEQYF. The CDR3 bases are TGTGCCAGCAGTGAAGCGCCGGGGTACGAGCAGTACTTC. Filled out from reference TRBV2 and TRBJ2-7, the complete variable domain reads EPEVTQTPSHQVTQMGQEVILRCVPISNHLYFYWYRQILGQKVEFLVSFYNNEISEKSEIFDDQFSVERPDGSNFTLKIRSTKLEDSAMYFCASSEAPGYEQYFGPGTRLTVT.

This clone was recorded only once. The V call is TRBV19, the J call TRBJ2-5; the match to TRBD2 covers 7 bases. J was trimmed by 0 bases and V by 3 bases; bases with no gene match: 4. Per germline, CDR1 LNHDA and CDR2 SQIVND (reference sequence). CDR3 size: 15 residues. The CDR3 DNA reads TGTGCCAGTAGTATGGGCCTAGCGGACCAAGAGACCCAGTACTTC. Its protein product is CASSMGLADQETQYF. The whole variable domain, filled in from reference TRBV19 and TRBJ2-5, reads DGGITQSPKYLFRKEGQNVTLSCEQNLNHDAMYWYRQDPGQGLRLIYYSQIVNDFQKGDIAEGYSVSREKKESFPLTVTSAQKNPTAFYLCASSMGLADQETQYFGPGTRLLVL.

The chain joins TRBV18 to TRBJ2-1; D may match TRBD1 or TRBD2 (6 bases each). Deletions cut 8 bases from V and 4 bases from J, with 15 bases between. This CDR3 is built from 14 residues. The V gene's germline CDR1 is KGHSH and CDR2 LQKENI. The CDR3 coding sequence is TGTGCCAGCCTTTTCGGGGGCGCATACAATGAGCAGTTCTTC. Protein product: CASLFGGAYNEQFF.

This chain links TRBV5-4 with TRBJ1-1, with D perhaps matching TRBD1 (5 bases). Deletions cut 4 bases from V and 2 bases from J, with 15 bases between. The CDR3 is 15 residues long. Germline V lookup: CDR1 SGHNT, CDR2 YYREEE (reference sequence). CDR3: CASSRGARENTEAFF. The CDR3 bases are TGTGCCAGCAGCCGAGGGGCCAGAGAAAACACTGAAGCTTTCTTT.

Comment on this clone: This same CDR3 is encoded by further DNA sequences in the sample. The V and J genes are TRBV5-1 and TRBJ2-3; D not certain. The CDR3 extends over 12 amino acids. V was trimmed by 4 bases and J by 4 bases, leaving 7 bases between them. CDR1 and CDR2 from the germline V gene are SGHRS and YFSETQ. The CDR3 sequence: CASSRPSDTQYF. The CDR3, as DNA: TGCGCCAGCAGCCGTCCGTCAGATACGCAGTATTTT.

This clone showed up just once. The chain joins TRBV10-1 to TRBJ2-5, with D unclear. The CDR3 has 14 amino acids. The germline V and J ends were trimmed by 4 bases and 0 bases, with 9 bases remaining between them. The germline V gene has CDR1 WNHNN and CDR2 SYGVQD (reference sequence). CDR3 sequence: CASSGGNNQETQYF. The CDR3 coding sequence is TGCGCCAGCAGTGGGGGAAATAACCAAGAGACCCAGTACTTC.

V gene TRBV7-6 combines with J gene TRBJ2-1; TRBD1 matches 11 bases. Unmatched junction bases numbered 3, after V lost 4 bases and J lost 7 bases. The CDR3 has 14 residues. The V gene's germline CDR1 is SGHVS and CDR2 FNYEAQ. The CDR3 bases are TGTGCCAGCAGCTCTTGGGACAGGGGGAATGAGCAGTTCTTC. Translation gives CASSSWDRGNEQFF.

This clone was seen only a few times. The chain couples TRBV7-9 to TRBJ2-7, with D unclear. CDR1 SEHNR and CDR2 FQNEAQ come from the germline V gene (reference sequence). Trimming removed 1 base from V and 2 bases from J, with 9 bases in between. The CDR3 runs 14 residues. For the CDR3, the DNA is TGTGCCAGCAGCTTAGGGCCCCGGGCCTACGAGCAGTACTTC. This translates into CASSLGPRAYEQYF.

The chain carries TRBV6-5 and TRBJ2-1, with 8 nucleotides matching TRBD2. Germline V gene lookup returns CDR1 MNHEY and CDR2 SVGAGI. V gave up 4 bases and J gave up 5 bases; unmatched junction bases: 7. This CDR3 is 15 amino acids long. The CDR3 DNA sequence: TGTGCCAGCAGTTTCGGACTAGCTTTAAACAATGAGCAGTTCTTC. Protein: CASSFGLALNNEQFF.

Details on this clone: The sample contains more than one DNA sequence encoding this CDR3. This sequence joins TRBV30 and TRBJ1-5, with a weak D call TRBD1 (5 bases). The CDR3 has 13 amino acids. CDR1 and CDR2 (germline): GTSNPN, SVGIG (reference sequence). V was trimmed by 2 bases and J by 4 bases, leaving 9 bases between them. The CDR3 sequence: CAWSNRGNQPQHF. In DNA form, the CDR3 reads TGTGCCTGGAGTAATAGGGGTAATCAGCCCCAGCATTTT. Full variable domain (rest looked up from reference TRBV30 and TRBJ1-5): SQTIHQWPATLVQPVGSPLSLECTVEGTSNPNLYWYRQAAGRGLQLLFYSVGIGQISSEVPQNLSASRPQDRQFILSSKKLLLSDSGFYLCAWSNRGNQPQHFGDGTRLSIL.

This sequence joins TRBV19 and TRBJ1-2; a weak D match, TRBD1 (6 bases). The CDR3 has 12 residues. The V and J ends lost 6 bases and 2 bases respectively, with 7 bases between them. Germline-derived CDR1 and CDR2 are LNHDA and SQIVND (reference sequence). CDR3 bases: TGTGCCAGTAGGGACAGAAACTATGGCTACACCTTC. Its protein product is CASRDRNYGYTF.

To note about this clone: One end of the junction is discordant with germline, which a read error may explain. The chain employs TRBV4-2 and TRBJ1-2; D may be TRBD1 (6 bases). Germline V gene sequence: CDR1 LGHNA, CDR2 YNFKEQ. This CDR3 region has 14 residues. DNA of the CDR3: TGTGCCAGCAGTCAAGCCGGGGGCCCGTCCGGCTACACCTTC. Encoded protein: CASSQAGGPSGYTF.

The V gene is TRBV19, the J gene TRBJ1-5, with D hard to call. The germline CDR1 and CDR2 sequences are LNHDA and SQIVND (reference sequence). The CDR3 contains 14 residues. The V and J ends lost 10 bases and 0 bases respectively, with 13 bases between them. CDR3 region: CATTTAGSNQPQHF. The CDR3, as DNA: TGTGCCACCACCACCGCAGGTAGCAATCAGCCCCAGCATTTT.